This T cell receptor beta chain was observed in a study of Ad26.COV2.S vaccination and SARS-CoV-2 variants. Whole-study findings and limits: Among vaccine recipients, spike-specific TCR breadth exceeded that of placebo recipients.

Generated by immunoSEQ multiplex PCR, the TCRdb table keeps only in-frame clones and is missing some. The sample yields some 300,000 clones, around 85% seen once. Losses at the gene ends were 8 bases for V and 1 base for J; bases not matched to a gene: 7. Germline lookup yields CDR1 MDHEN and CDR2 SYDVKM. The CDR3 spans 14 residues. Treatment defined: 15 to 20 received Ad26.COV2.S at low or high dose, single or two shots; about 5 received placebo; per-sample allocation not given. Repertoires come from day 63 after the first vaccine or placebo injection. Details on this clone: Its antigen is undetermined.

Sample: peripheral blood, taken in a trial of Ad26.COV2.S vaccine versus placebo. This sequence originates from a person between 18 and 65 years old who received the Ad26.COV2.S COVID-19 vaccine or a placebo. The rearrangement links TRBV28 to TRBJ2-7, with 8 bases that match TRBD1. The CDR3 loop is CASEDRVGSYEQYF. The CDR3 DNA reads as TGTGCCAGCGAGGACAGGGTTGGGTCCTACGAGCAGTACTTC.